The 7 T cell receptor beta chains in this list originate from one sample, sequenced in a study of blood T cells in healthy people across ages. Together with a sample-barcoded 5' primer, a J-beta primer mix was included in a second PCR lasting about 7 to 12 cycles. TCRdb processed the 5' RACE reads anew with MiXCR; each CDR3 protein has one entry. This table holds 1.8 million or so distinct CDR3 sequences, approximately 39% found once. The sequenced material came from blood. These receptor sequences come from a human donor in good health.

V is TRBV12-3 or TRBV12-4 and J is TRBJ1-5; TRBD1 is a possible D gene (5 bases). Trimming pared 5 bases from V and 9 bases from J, leaving 14 bases between. This CDR3 comprises 13 residues. The chain's CDR3 is CASSPGRFLPQHF. As DNA, the CDR3 is TGTGCCAGCAGTCCGGGACGATTCTTGCCCCAGCATTTT.

This clonotype was observed a few times. The chain carries TRBV7-9 and TRBJ1-2, with 11 bases that match TRBD1. V dropped 4 bases and J dropped 3; count of bases not matched to a gene: 7. Germline loops: CDR1 SEHNR, CDR2 FQNEAQ (reference sequence). There are 16 residues in the CDR3. The CDR3 reads CASSSDRGRGDYGYTF. CDR3 DNA: TGTGCCAGCAGCTCGGACAGGGGGCGAGGAGACTATGGCTACACCTTC.

The gene calls are TRBV7-9 and TRBJ2-5; 10 bases match TRBD2. V lost 8 bases, J lost 2 bases, and 17 bases stayed unmatched. Looked up from germline, CDR1 is SEHNR and CDR2 is FQNEAQ (reference sequence). The CDR3 sequence is 18 residues long. The CDR3 region has the DNA TGTGCCAGCCGGGCGGGATTCGGGCTAGCGGGGGCTCAAGAGACCCAGTACTTC. As protein: CASRAGFGLAGAQETQYF.

The chain couples TRBV27 to TRBJ2-5; D is perhaps TRBD2 (6 bases). Germline V gene data show CDR1 as MNHEY and CDR2 as SMNVEV (reference sequence). The CDR3 covers 18 residues. V lost 5 bases to trimming and J lost 6 bases, with 28 bases between them. The CDR3 sequence: CASSQHQPTSYLNQTQYF. The CDR3 DNA is TGTGCCAGCAGTCAACACCAACCTACTAGCTATCTCAACCAGACCCAGTACTTC.

The V and J genes are TRBV20-1 and TRBJ1-1; D is undetermined. Germline assignment: CDR1 DFQATT and CDR2 SNEGSKA (reference sequence). The CDR3 is 13 amino acids. With 5 bases removed from V and 0 bases from J, the gap between germline ends came to 10 bases. The CDR3 nucleotides are TGCAGTGCTCGACGGTTGTTGAACACTGAAGCTTTCTTT. Residues: CSARRLLNTEAFF.

This rearrangement joins TRBV27 to TRBJ1-1, with 7 bases lining up with TRBD1. The CDR3 has 15 residues. V was pared by 5 bases and J by 5 bases, with 11 bases of the junction left unmatched. Germline assignment: CDR1 MNHEY and CDR2 SMNVEV (reference sequence). DNA of the CDR3: TGTGCCAGCAGTATCCTAAAGGACAGGCAAACTGAAGCTTTCTTT. Its protein product is CASSILKDRQTEAFF.

In the case of this clonotype: Mismatch with germline at one junction end may stem from a read error. The chain links TRBV6-6 to TRBJ1-2, with 8 bases aligning to TRBD1. From germline, CDR1 is MNHNY and CDR2 SVGAGI (reference sequence). There are 14 residues in the CDR3. CDR3 DNA: TGTGCCAGCAGTGACTCAGGGGGCGCGGGTGGCTACACCTTC. Protein: CASSDSGGAGGYTF.